This TCR beta chain emerged from a study of a mutant IDH1 vaccine in newly diagnosed glioma. Study-wide context: Treated individuals were approximately 60% male and approximately 38% female, averaging 40.4 years of age.

V was pared by 0 bases and J by 5 bases, with 5 bases of the junction left unmatched. Germline CDR1 MGHDK, CDR2 SYGVNS. The CDR3 runs 15 residues. The time point denotes: baseline, week 1 (first vaccination visit). This sample's treatment: pre-vaccination baseline after standard-of-care therapy. New WHO grade 3 or 4 IDH1-mutant, ATRX-lost astrocytomas were present in all donors. Only in-frame clones appear in the TCRdb table, and some are missing; sequencing was by immunoSEQ multiplex PCR. The sample has fewer than 45,000 clones, around 78% seen once. This chain connects TRBV25-1 to TRBJ2-5, with 8 bases matching TRBD2. The receptor comes from a man aged 40-50 years with glioma. Some clones in this sample may be carry-over from other donors' samples. Source: PBMCs, taken from a glioma patient treated with radiotherapy, temozolomide or both. For the CDR3, the DNA is TGTGCCAGCAGTGAATACAGCGGGAGAAGGGAGACCCAGTACTTC. Amino acid sequence: CASSEYSGRRETQYF.